This T cell receptor beta chain is from a study of cytomegalovirus exposure and HLA in healthy donors. Study summary: In a later analysis, the roughly 110 validation repertoires were reported to have used the same platform as the approximately 690 first-cohort repertoires.

Trimming stripped 0 bases from V and 0 bases from J, with 9 bases between. Germline CDR1 reads SGHRS; CDR2 reads YFSETQ. The CDR3 runs 16 residues. General study points: A few chains tied to CMV proved CMV antigen-specific in vitro. It was reportedly the case that the classifier diagnosed cytomegalovirus status with high specificity and sensitivity.

Method: immunoSEQ multiplex PCR; TCRdb's copy keeps in-frame clones and lacks some. The sample yields 130,000 to 150,000 clones, approximately 92% seen once. On this clone itself: Its antigen is unknown.

The TCR comes from a woman under 30 in good health and CMV-seropositive. V usage is TRBV5-1 and J usage is TRBJ2-2, with D unresolved. Sequencing was carried out using PBMCs. The CDR3 DNA reads TGCGCCAGCAGCTTGGTCGTCAGCGCGAACACCGGGGAGCTGTTTTTT. Translation gives CASSLVVSANTGELFF.